The clone carrying this TCR beta chain was counted only a few times. Antigen unknown. The sample belongs to a study of T cell repertoires in cytomegalovirus infection. About the study: Public TCR beta signature analysis indicated the presence of both CMV infection and matching HLA type.

General observations from the study: Public TCR beta family frequency separated CMV-and-HLA carriers, including in an independent cohort. Across the ex vivo response, the dominant clonotypes were HLA-C-restricted CMV-specific TCR beta clonotypes.

This CDR3 is built from 15 residues. Germline V gene data show CDR1 as KGHDR and CDR2 as SFDVKD. Trimming left V 4 bases short and J 2 bases short, with 13 bases between. A single record per CDR3 protein comes from TCRdb applying MiXCR to the reads. The data contain hundreds of thousands of distinct CDR3 sequences, about a third of them seen just once; the ten biggest clones take up about 2.8%. This chain uses TRBV24-1 with TRBJ1-2; D is undetermined. The sample comprised PBMCs. The receptor's source is a human donor in good health (CMV status not recorded). Some clones in this sample may be carry-over from other donors' samples. The CDR3 loop is CATSDSGRINYGYTF. The CDR3 nucleotides are TGTGCCACCAGTGACAGCGGACGGATAAACTATGGCTACACCTTC.